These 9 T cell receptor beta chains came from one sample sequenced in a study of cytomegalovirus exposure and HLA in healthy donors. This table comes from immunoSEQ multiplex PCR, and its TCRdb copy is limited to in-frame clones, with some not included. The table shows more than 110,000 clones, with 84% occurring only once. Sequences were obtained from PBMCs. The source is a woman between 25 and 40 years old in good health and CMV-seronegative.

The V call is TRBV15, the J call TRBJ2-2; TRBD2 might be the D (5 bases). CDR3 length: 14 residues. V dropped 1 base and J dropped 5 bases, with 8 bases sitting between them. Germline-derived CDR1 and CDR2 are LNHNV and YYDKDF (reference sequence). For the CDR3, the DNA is TGTGCCACCAGCAGAGGTCGGGGTACCGGGGAGCTGTTTTTT. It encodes CATSRGRGTGELFF.

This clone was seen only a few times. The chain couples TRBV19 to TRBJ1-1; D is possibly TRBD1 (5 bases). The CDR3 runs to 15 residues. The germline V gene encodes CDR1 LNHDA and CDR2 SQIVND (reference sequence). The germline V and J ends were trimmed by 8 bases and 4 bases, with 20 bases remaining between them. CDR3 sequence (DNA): TGTGCCAGTGACAACGGTGTCAGGGCGGTCACTGAAGCTTTCTTT. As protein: CASDNGVRAVTEAFF.

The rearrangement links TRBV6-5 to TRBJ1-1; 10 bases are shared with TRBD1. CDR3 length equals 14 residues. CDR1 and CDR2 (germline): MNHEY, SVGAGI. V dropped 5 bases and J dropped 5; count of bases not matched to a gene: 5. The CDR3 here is CASSRDRGRTEAFF. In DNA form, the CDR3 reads TGTGCCAGCAGTCGAGACAGGGGGCGGACTGAAGCTTTCTTT.

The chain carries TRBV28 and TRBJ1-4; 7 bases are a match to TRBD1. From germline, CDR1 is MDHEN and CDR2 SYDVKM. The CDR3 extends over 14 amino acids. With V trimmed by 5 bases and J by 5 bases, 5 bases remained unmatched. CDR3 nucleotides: TGTGCCAGCAGTCTCACAGGGGAAAATGAAAAACTGTTTTTT. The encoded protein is CASSLTGENEKLFF.

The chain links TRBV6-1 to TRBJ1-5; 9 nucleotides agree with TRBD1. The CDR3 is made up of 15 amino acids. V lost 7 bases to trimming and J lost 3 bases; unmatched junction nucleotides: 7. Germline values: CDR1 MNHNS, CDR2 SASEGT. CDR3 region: CASNTGQGPNQPQHF. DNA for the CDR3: TGTGCCAGCAATACGGGACAGGGACCCAATCAGCCCCAGCATTTT.

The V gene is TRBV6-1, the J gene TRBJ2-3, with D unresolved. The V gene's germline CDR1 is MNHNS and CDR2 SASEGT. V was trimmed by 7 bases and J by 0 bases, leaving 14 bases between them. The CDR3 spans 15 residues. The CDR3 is CASTIASPSTDTQYF. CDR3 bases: TGTGCCAGCACTATAGCCTCACCTAGCACAGATACGCAGTATTTT.

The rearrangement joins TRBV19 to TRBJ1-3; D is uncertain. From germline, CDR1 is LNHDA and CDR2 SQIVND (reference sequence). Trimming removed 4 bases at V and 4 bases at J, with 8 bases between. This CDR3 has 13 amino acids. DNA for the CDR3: TGTGCCAGTAGTACTAGTATCGGAAACACCATATATTTT. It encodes CASSTSIGNTIYF. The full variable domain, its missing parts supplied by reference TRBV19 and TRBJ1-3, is DGGITQSPKYLFRKEGQNVTLSCEQNLNHDAMYWYRQDPGQGLRLIYYSQIVNDFQKGDIAEGYSVSREKKESFPLTVTSAQKNPTAFYLCASSTSIGNTIYFGEGSWLTVV.

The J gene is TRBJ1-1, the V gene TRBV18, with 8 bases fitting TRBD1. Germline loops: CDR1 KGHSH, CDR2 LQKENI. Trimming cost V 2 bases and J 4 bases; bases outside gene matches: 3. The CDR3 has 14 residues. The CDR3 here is CASSPSQGGTEAFF. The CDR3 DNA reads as TGTGCCAGCTCACCATCACAGGGGGGCACTGAAGCTTTCTTT.

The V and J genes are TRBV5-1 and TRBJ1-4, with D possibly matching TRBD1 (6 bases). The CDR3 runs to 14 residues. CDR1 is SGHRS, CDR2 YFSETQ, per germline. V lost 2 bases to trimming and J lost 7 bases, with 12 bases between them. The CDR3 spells CASSLTGLGEKLFF. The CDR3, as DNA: TGCGCCAGCAGCTTAACAGGGTTGGGTGAAAAACTGTTTTTT.